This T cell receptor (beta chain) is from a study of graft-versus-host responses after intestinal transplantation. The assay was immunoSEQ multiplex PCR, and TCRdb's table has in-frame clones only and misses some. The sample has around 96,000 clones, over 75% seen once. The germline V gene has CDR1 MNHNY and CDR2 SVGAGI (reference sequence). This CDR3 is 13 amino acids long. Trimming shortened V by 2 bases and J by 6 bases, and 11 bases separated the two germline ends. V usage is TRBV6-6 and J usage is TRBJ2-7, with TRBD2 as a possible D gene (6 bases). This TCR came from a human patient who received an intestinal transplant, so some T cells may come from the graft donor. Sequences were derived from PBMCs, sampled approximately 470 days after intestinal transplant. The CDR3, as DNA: TGTGCCAGCAGTTACGGGACTCCCTTCGAGCAGTACTTC. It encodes CASSYGTPFEQYF.